This TCR beta chain was captured in a study of radiation and T cells in renal cell carcinoma. Time point here: baseline pretreatment blood. As for treatment: 15 Gy SBRT to primary tumor, nephrectomy 4 weeks later. Profiling relied on immunoSEQ multiplex PCR, and the TCRdb table lists in-frame clones only, not all of them. Of 110,000 to 150,000 clones listed, approximately 91% are singletons. The V end lost 1 base, the J end lost 4 bases, and 7 bases lay between the germline ends. The CDR3 sequence is 12 residues long. Germline CDR1 and CDR2: SQVTM and ANQGSEA. This chain connects TRBV29-1 to TRBJ1-1; TRBD1 might be the D (6 bases). This TCR derives from a woman aged 50 to 65 with renal cell carcinoma. Material: blood, obtained from a patient whose treatment included radiotherapy and nephrectomy. The chain's CDR3 is CSVEGGGTEAFF. The CDR3 nucleotides are TGCAGCGTTGAAGGAGGGGGCACTGAAGCTTTCTTT.